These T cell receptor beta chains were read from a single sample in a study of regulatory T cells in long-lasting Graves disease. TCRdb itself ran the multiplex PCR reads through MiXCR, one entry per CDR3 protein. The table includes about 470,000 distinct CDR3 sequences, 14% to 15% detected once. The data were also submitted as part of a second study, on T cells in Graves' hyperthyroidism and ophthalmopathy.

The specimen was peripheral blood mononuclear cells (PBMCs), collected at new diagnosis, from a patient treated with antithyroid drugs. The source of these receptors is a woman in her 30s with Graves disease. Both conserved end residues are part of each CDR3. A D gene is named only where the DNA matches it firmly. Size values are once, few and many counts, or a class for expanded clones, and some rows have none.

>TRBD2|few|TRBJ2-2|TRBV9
CASSVEGLAGVWVPGELFF
TGTGCCAGCAGCGTAGAGGGACTAGCGGGAGTCTGGGTACCCGGGGAGCTGTTTTTT
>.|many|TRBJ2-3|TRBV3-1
CASSPRTTDTQYF
TGTGCCAGCAGCCCAAGGACCACAGATACGCAGTATTTT
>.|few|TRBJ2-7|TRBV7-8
CASGPGRRSSYEQYF
TGTGCCAGCGGGCCGGGCCGAAGAAGCTCCTACGAGCAGTACTTC
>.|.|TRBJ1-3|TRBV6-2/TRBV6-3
CASRSRGLLSGNTIYF
TGTGCCAGCAGAAGCCGGGGCCTTCTCTCTGGAAACACCATATATTTT
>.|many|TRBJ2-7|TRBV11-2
CASSLEGIHEQYF
TGTGCCAGCAGCTTAGAAGGGATCCACGAGCAGTACTTC
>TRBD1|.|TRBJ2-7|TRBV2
CASSGRPGQAHEQYF
TGTGCCAGCAGCGGTCGCCCGGGACAGGCCCACGAGCAGTACTTC
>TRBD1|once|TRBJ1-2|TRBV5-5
CASSLIVGTGVYGYTF
TGTGCCAGCAGCTTGATCGTTGGGACAGGGGTCTATGGCTACACCTTC
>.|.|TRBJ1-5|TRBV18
CASSPAGPNQPQHF
TGTGCCAGCTCACCAGCGGGGCCGAATCAGCCCCAGCATTTT
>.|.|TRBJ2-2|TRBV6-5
CASSYQQRGENTGELFF
TGTGCCAGCAGTTACCAACAAAGAGGGGAGAACACCGGGGAGCTGTTTTTT
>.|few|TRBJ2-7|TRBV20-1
CSAREGSWGREQYF
TGCAGTGCCAGAGAGGGTAGCTGGGGGCGCGAGCAGTACTTC
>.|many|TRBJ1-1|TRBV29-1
CSVEDLRAWDTEAFF
TGCAGCGTTGAAGATCTACGGGCGTGGGATACTGAAGCTTTCTTT
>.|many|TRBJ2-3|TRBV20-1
CSARDRGLTDTQYF
TGCAGTGCTAGAGATAGGGGGTTAACAGATACGCAGTATTTT
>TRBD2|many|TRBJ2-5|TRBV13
CASSSGLAGGPSKETQYF
TGTGCCAGCAGCTCCGGACTAGCGGGAGGCCCTTCGAAAGAGACCCAGTACTTC
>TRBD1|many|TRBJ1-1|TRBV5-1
CASSHLTGQTHTEAFF
TGCGCCAGCAGCCACCTGACAGGGCAGACCCACACTGAAGCTTTCTTT
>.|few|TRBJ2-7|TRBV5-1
CASSFGQTYEQYF
TGCGCCAGCAGCTTTGGACAGACCTACGAGCAGTACTTC
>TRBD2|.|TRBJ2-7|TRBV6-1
CASREDAGGPIEQYF
TGTGCCAGCAGGGAAGACGCGGGAGGGCCGATCGAGCAGTACTTC
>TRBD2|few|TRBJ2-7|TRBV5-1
CASSWTSGYEQYF
TGCGCCAGCAGCTGGACTAGTGGGTACGAGCAGTACTTC
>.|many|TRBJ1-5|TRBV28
CASTLIRGDQPQHF
TGTGCCAGCACGTTGATCAGGGGAGATCAGCCCCAGCATTTT
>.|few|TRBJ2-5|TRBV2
CASSTGEARETQYF
TGTGCCAGCAGTACAGGGGAGGCTAGAGAGACCCAGTACTTC
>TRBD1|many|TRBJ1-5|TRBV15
CATSRLQGSNQPQHF
TGTGCCACCAGCAGATTACAGGGGAGCAATCAGCCCCAGCATTTT
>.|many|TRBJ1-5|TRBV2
CASSLDSNQPQHF
TGCGCCAGCAGCTTAGACAGCAATCAGCCCCAGCATTTT
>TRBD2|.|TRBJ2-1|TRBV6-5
CASSYLPAGDSGQFF
TGTGCCAGCAGTTACCTGCCAGCGGGAGATTCCGGTCAGTTCTTC
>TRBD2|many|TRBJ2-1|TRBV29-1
CSVRGLAGGGRYNEQFF
TGCAGCGTTCGCGGACTAGCGGGAGGAGGGCGCTACAATGAGCAGTTCTTC
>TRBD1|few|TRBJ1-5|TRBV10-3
CAISEGQGIGSNQPQHF
TGTGCCATCAGTGAGGGACAGGGAATCGGGAGCAATCAGCCCCAGCATTTT
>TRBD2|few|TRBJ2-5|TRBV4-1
CASSRRGSGRQETQYF
TGCGCCAGCAGCCGGCGGGGTAGCGGGAGACAAGAGACCCAGTACTTC
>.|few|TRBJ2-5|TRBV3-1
CASSQGPGPQVGETQYF
TGTGCCAGCAGCCAAGGGCCCGGCCCCCAAGTAGGAGAGACCCAGTACTTC
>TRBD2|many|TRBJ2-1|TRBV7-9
CASSLKTGTSGLRAYNEQFF
TGTGCCAGCAGTTTAAAAACCGGGACTAGCGGGCTGAGGGCCTACAATGAGCAGTTCTTC
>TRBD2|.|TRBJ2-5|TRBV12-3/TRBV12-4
CASSFSGRAEETQYF
TGTGCCAGCAGTTTTAGCGGGAGGGCCGAGGAGACCCAGTACTTC
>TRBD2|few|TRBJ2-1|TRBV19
CASSIDTSGNFFYNEQFF
TGTGCCAGTAGTATAGACACTAGCGGGAATTTCTTCTACAATGAGCAGTTCTTC
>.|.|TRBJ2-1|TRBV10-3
CAISESTYNEQFF
TGTGCCATCAGTGAGAGTACCTACAATGAGCAGTTCTTC
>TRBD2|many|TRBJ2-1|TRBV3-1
CASSQDTSGYYNEQFF
TGTGCCAGCAGCCAAGATACTAGCGGATACTACAATGAGCAGTTCTTC
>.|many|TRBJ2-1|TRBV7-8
CASGRVNEQFF
TGTGCCAGCGGGAGAGTAAATGAGCAGTTCTTC
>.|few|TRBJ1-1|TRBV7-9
CASSPWGGAITEAFF
TGTGCCAGCAGCCCCTGGGGGGGGGCGATCACTGAAGCTTTCTTT
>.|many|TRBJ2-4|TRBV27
CASSPRPPSAKNIQYF
TGTGCCAGCAGTCCGCGACCACCTAGCGCCAAAAACATTCAGTACTTC
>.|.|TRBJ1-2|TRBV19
CASGAIANGYTF
TGTGCCAGTGGGGCAATCGCAAATGGCTACACCTTC
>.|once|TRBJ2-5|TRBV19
CASSRPREVETQYF
TGTGCCAGTAGTCGACCCAGGGAAGTAGAGACCCAGTACTTC
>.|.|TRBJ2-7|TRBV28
CASRPGRYYEQYF
TGTGCCAGCAGACCCGGACGGTACTACGAGCAGTACTTC
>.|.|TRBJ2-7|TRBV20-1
CSATVGGTAEQYF
TGCAGTGCTACCGTCGGAGGCACCGCAGAGCAGTACTTC
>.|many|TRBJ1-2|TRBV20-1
CSATAGTRLNYGYTF
TGCAGTGCCACGGCCGGGACAAGATTGAACTATGGCTACACCTTC
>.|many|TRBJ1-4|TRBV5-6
CASSLSPPVYGTVNEKLFF
TGTGCCAGCAGCTTATCACCCCCTGTCTACGGGACGGTTAATGAAAAACTGTTTTTT
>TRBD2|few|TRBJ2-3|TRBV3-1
CASSVDPAGGRDTQYF
TGTGCCAGCAGCGTAGATCCAGCGGGAGGGCGGGATACGCAGTATTTT
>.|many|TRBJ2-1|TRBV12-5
CASGLARANEQFF
TGTGCTAGTGGTTTGGCCAGGGCCAATGAGCAGTTCTTC
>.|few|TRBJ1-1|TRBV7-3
CASSPTRKAFF
TGTGCCAGCAGCCCCACCCGTAAAGCTTTCTTT
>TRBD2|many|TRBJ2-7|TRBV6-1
CASSEVVGGRSYEQYF
TGTGCCAGCAGTGAAGTAGTGGGAGGGCGCTCCTACGAGCAGTACTTC
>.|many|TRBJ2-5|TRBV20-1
CSARKIAGIGGETQYF
TGCAGTGCTAGGAAGATCGCGGGAATAGGAGGGGAGACCCAGTACTTC
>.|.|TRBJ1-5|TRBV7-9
CASSPGSGNQPQHF
TGTGCCAGCAGCCCAGGCTCGGGCAATCAGCCCCAGCATTTT
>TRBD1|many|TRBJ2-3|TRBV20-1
CSAPGTGVDTQYF
TGCAGTGCCCCCGGGACAGGGGTGGATACGCAGTATTTT